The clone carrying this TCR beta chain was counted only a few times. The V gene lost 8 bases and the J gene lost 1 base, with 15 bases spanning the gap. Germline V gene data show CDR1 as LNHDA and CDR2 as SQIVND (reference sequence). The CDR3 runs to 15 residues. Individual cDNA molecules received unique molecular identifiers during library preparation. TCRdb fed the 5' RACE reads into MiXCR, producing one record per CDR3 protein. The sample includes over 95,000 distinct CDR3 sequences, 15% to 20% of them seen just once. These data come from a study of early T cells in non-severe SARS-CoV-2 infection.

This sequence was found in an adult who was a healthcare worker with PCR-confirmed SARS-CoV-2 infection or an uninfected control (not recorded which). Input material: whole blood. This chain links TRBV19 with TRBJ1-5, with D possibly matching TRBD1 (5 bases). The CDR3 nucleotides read TGTGCCAGTCGCTTGGGGGTTAAGAGCAATCAGCCCCAGCATTTT. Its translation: CASRLGVKSNQPQHF.